This T cell receptor beta chain was sequenced for a study of blood T cell repertoires in COVID-19. The wider study: In each case, the material was cDNA or gDNA derived from T cells, B-cell-depleted T cells, or PBMCs.

TCRdb's table, derived via immunoSEQ multiplex PCR, lists solely in-frame clones and lacks some. The sample lists around 120,000 clones, 65% to 80% occurring once. Germline V gene sequence: CDR1 MGHRA, CDR2 YSYEKL. With 4 bases removed from V and 0 bases from J, the gap between germline ends came to 12 bases. The CDR3 has 15 amino acids. Sequenced sample: peripheral blood. The rearrangement joins TRBV4-1 to TRBJ1-2; TRBD1 is a possible D gene (6 bases). This clonotype was obtained from a man aged 50 to 59 with acute or convalescent COVID-19. The CDR3 nucleotides read TGCGCCAGCAGCCCCCGGGACATAACTAACTATGGCTACACCTTC. Translated, it gives CASSPRDITNYGYTF.